The 15 T cell receptor beta chains below were found in one sample sequenced in a study of T cell responses to AZD1222 COVID-19 vaccine. The assay was immunoSEQ multiplex PCR, and TCRdb's table has in-frame clones only and misses some. The table shows 120,000 to 150,000 clones, with more than 80% occurring only once. This material consisted of peripheral blood, taken on day 0 of MenACWY control vaccination. These receptors were collected from an adult in good health.

This chain links TRBV19 with TRBJ2-2; D perhaps matches TRBD1 (5 bases). V lost 8 bases and J lost 3, with 10 bases in between. The CDR3 covers 13 residues. Germline CDR1 reads LNHDA; CDR2 reads SQIVND (reference sequence). CDR3 nucleotides: TGTGCCAGTTGTAAGGGGTACACCGGGGAGCTGTTTTTT. Amino acids: CASCKGYTGELFF.

Notes on this clone: The same CDR3 arises from other DNA sequences in this sample as well. The chain carries TRBV6-5 and TRBJ1-1; 11 nucleotides line up with TRBD1. Per germline, CDR1 MNHEY and CDR2 SVGAGI. CDR3 length: 15 amino acids. V trimming: 0 bases; J trimming: 5 bases; junction bases outside the gene matches: 2. Here the CDR3 reads CASSYSGTGGTEAFF. The CDR3, as DNA: TGTGCCAGCAGTTACTCGGGGACAGGGGGGACTGAAGCTTTCTTT.

The chain uses TRBV20-1 and TRBJ2-7; D call uncertain. Trimming took 3 bases from V and 2 from J, leaving 14 bases between them. CDR1 is DFQATT and CDR2 is SNEGSKA in the germline V gene (reference sequence). The CDR3 runs to 14 residues. The CDR3 reads CSASARLGAYEQYF. For the CDR3, the DNA is TGCAGTGCTAGTGCTCGGCTAGGCGCCTACGAGCAGTACTTC.

The V call is TRBV15, the J call TRBJ2-7; D ambiguous. V lost 0 bases and J lost 2, with 20 bases in between. Germline V gives CDR1 LNHNV, CDR2 YYDKDF (reference sequence). The CDR3 is 18 amino acids. The chain's CDR3 is CATSRDSPTGSLAYEQYF. In nucleotides, the CDR3 is TGTGCCACCAGCAGAGATTCCCCAACCGGGTCATTGGCCTACGAGCAGTACTTC.

The chain carries TRBV5-1 and TRBJ1-1; unclear D gene. This CDR3 has 15 residues. V lost 1 base to trimming and J lost 7 bases, with 17 bases between them. Germline loops: CDR1 SGHRS, CDR2 YFSETQ. This chain's CDR3 is CASSLIGVHPSEAFF. DNA for the CDR3: TGCGCCAGCAGCTTGATCGGGGTCCACCCTAGTGAAGCTTTCTTT.

This sequence joins TRBV5-6 and TRBJ2-7; D may be TRBD2 (5 bases). V was shortened by 1 base and J by 4 bases, with 12 bases between the two germline ends. CDR1 is SGHDT, CDR2 YYEEEE, per germline. This CDR3 contains 14 residues. CDR3 sequence reads: CASSLSLAVYEQYF. CDR3 bases: TGTGCCAGCAGCTTGAGTCTAGCAGTATACGAGCAGTACTTC.

V gene TRBV6-1 combines with J gene TRBJ1-5, with 7 bases identical to TRBD1. After removal of 2 bases from V and 0 bases from J, the junction contained 10 bases not matched to a gene. Germline CDR1 is MNHNS and CDR2 is SASEGT. CDR3 length equals 18 residues. In DNA form, the CDR3 reads TGTGCCAGCAGTGAAATCGGGACAGAGGCTTATAGCAATCAGCCCCAGCATTTT. It encodes CASSEIGTEAYSNQPQHF.

The chain combines TRBV19 with TRBJ1-3; maybe TRBD1 (6 bases). Per the germline V gene, CDR1 is LNHDA and CDR2 is SQIVND (reference sequence). Deletions cut 6 bases from V and 4 bases from J, with 16 bases between. There are 15 residues in the CDR3. The CDR3 DNA reads TGTGCCAGTAGCGACGGACAGTATTCCGGAAACACCATATATTTT. Its translation is CASSDGQYSGNTIYF.

The chain couples TRBV6-5 to TRBJ2-1; D might be TRBD1 (6 bases). CDR1 MNHEY and CDR2 SVGAGI come from the germline V gene. Trimming pared 2 bases from V and 5 bases from J, leaving 10 bases between. The CDR3 covers 14 residues. The CDR3 here is CASSYGGLHNEQFF. CDR3 DNA sequence: TGTGCCAGCAGTTACGGGGGCCTTCACAATGAGCAGTTCTTC.

This sequence joins TRBV5-1 and TRBJ2-3, with TRBD2 identical over 10 bases. The CDR3 spans 16 residues. V trimming: 2 bases; J trimming: 4 bases; junction bases outside the gene matches: 7. The germline CDR1 and CDR2 sequences are SGHRS and YFSETQ. The CDR3 is CASSLGLAESSDTQYF. The DNA for the CDR3 is TGCGCCAGCAGCTTAGGACTAGCGGAATCCTCAGATACGCAGTATTTT. Full variable domain (remainder filled in from reference TRBV5-1 and TRBJ2-3): KAGVTQTPRYLIKTRGQQVTLSCSPISGHRSVSWYQQTPGQGLQFLFEYFSETQRNKGNFPGRFSGRQFSNSRSEMNVSTLELGDSALYLCASSLGLAESSDTQYFGPGTRLTVL.

The chain links TRBV11-2 to TRBJ2-1; 9 nucleotides align to TRBD1. The ends lost 5 bases at V and 3 bases at J; junction bases unmatched: 8. Germline CDR1 SGHAT, CDR2 FQNNGV. This CDR3 has 16 amino acids. In DNA form, the CDR3 reads TGTGCCAGCAGCCCCCGAGGGACAGGGTACTACAATGAGCAGTTCTTC. Translation: CASSPRGTGYYNEQFF.

V gene TRBV7-2 combines with J gene TRBJ1-2; 7 nucleotides match TRBD1. This CDR3 has 14 amino acids. Losses at the gene ends were 5 bases for V and 0 bases for J; bases not matched to a gene: 3. Germline V gene data show CDR1 as SGHTA and CDR2 as FQGNSA. For the CDR3, the DNA is TGTGCCAGCAGCCCCGGGACAGCTAACTATGGCTACACCTTC. It specifies CASSPGTANYGYTF.

This chain links TRBV10-2 with TRBJ1-6; D is ambiguous. Trimming took off 4 bases at V and 10 bases at J, with 11 bases between the two ends. Germline V gives CDR1 WSHSY, CDR2 SAAADI. The CDR3 runs to 13 residues. CDR3 DNA sequence: TGCGCCAGCAGTGTAGGGAAGCGATCACCCCTCCACTTT. Translating it yields CASSVGKRSPLHF.

This chain joins TRBV5-1 and TRBJ1-5, with 8 bases lining up with TRBD1. After removal of 0 bases from V and 1 base from J, the junction contained 0 bases not matched to a gene. The CDR3 is 15 amino acids. In germline, CDR1 is SGHRS, CDR2 YFSETQ. The CDR3 sequence is CASSLAGGSNQPQHF. For the CDR3, the DNA is TGCGCCAGCAGCTTGGCAGGGGGCAGCAATCAGCCCCAGCATTTT.

This sequence joins TRBV28 and TRBJ1-1; D is possibly TRBD1 (5 bases). This CDR3 region has 14 residues. Germline V gene data show CDR1 as MDHEN and CDR2 as SYDVKM. Trimming removed 5 bases from V and 1 base from J, with 11 bases in between. CDR3 DNA sequence: TGTGCCAGCAGTCTGGACACGAAGAACACTGAAGCTTTCTTT. Residues: CASSLDTKNTEAFF.